The 10 T cell receptor beta chains in this list originate from one sample, sequenced in a study of blood T cell repertoires in COVID-19. The table came from immunoSEQ multiplex PCR; TCRdb's copy has only in-frame clones and leaves some out. Of 250,000 or so clones listed, roughly four fifths are singletons. The sequenced sample was PBMCs or T cells enriched from blood (not recorded which). The receptor set was obtained from a man aged 45-65 years who had recovered from COVID-19.

This clone was seen ten or more times. The chain is built from TRBV6-4 and TRBJ2-3, with TRBD2 matching 14 bases. This CDR3 comprises 15 residues. V was pared by 6 bases and J by 4 bases, with 3 bases of the junction left unmatched. In germline, CDR1 is MRHNA, CDR2 SNTAGT. The CDR3 reads CASSPTSGGADTQYF. The CDR3 nucleotides are TGTGCCAGCAGCCCGACTAGCGGGGGGGCAGATACGCAGTATTTT.

The chain joins TRBV5-1 to TRBJ1-1, with D perhaps matching TRBD1 (5 bases). Trimming took off 3 bases at V and 4 bases at J, with 13 bases between the two ends. CDR3 length: 14 amino acids. The germline V gene encodes CDR1 SGHRS and CDR2 YFSETQ. The CDR3 DNA is TGCGCCAGCAGCTCGGGCGACAGACTCACTGAAGCTTTCTTT. Its protein is CASSSGDRLTEAFF. The full variable domain, its missing parts supplied by reference TRBV5-1 and TRBJ1-1, is KAGVTQTPRYLIKTRGQQVTLSCSPISGHRSVSWYQQTPGQGLQFLFEYFSETQRNKGNFPGRFSGRQFSNSRSEMNVSTLELGDSALYLCASSSGDRLTEAFFGQGTRLTVV.

The J gene is TRBJ1-2, the V gene TRBV19; D is uncertain. CDR1 is LNHDA and CDR2 is SQIVND in the germline V gene (reference sequence). The V gene lost 7 bases and the J gene lost 2 bases, with 14 bases spanning the gap. This CDR3 is built from 14 residues. The CDR3 sequence: CASKPNRGNYGYTF. The CDR3 nucleotides read TGTGCCAGTAAGCCGAACAGAGGGAACTATGGCTACACCTTC. Full variable domain (remainder filled in from reference TRBV19 and TRBJ1-2): DGGITQSPKYLFRKEGQNVTLSCEQNLNHDAMYWYRQDPGQGLRLIYYSQIVNDFQKGDIAEGYSVSREKKESFPLTVTSAQKNPTAFYLCASKPNRGNYGYTFGSGTRLTVV.

The chain has TRBV6-4 and TRBJ2-1; D is possibly TRBD1 (5 bases). Trimming removed 4 bases from V and 10 bases from J, with 14 bases in between. CDR1 and CDR2 (germline): MRHNA, SNTAGT. The CDR3 is made up of 13 amino acids. The CDR3 DNA reads as TGTGCCAGCAGTGTGGACCTCCCAGGGGAGCAGTTCTTC. This gives the protein CASSVDLPGEQFF.

The J gene is TRBJ2-7, the V gene TRBV6-2 or TRBV6-3, with unresolved D. Germline values: CDR1 MNHEY, CDR2 SVGEGT. The CDR3 spans 11 residues. V was pared by 5 bases and J by 5 bases, with 7 bases between. CDR3 amino acids: CASSPYDEQYF. The CDR3 nucleotides are TGTGCCAGCAGTCCCTATGACGAGCAGTACTTC.

The CDR3 sequence is CASSPPSATEAFF. CDR3 DNA sequence: TGTGCCAGCAGCCCCCCATCCGCGACTGAAGCTTTCTTT. The chain is built from TRBV12-3 or TRBV12-4 and TRBJ1-1, with D unclear. The CDR3 is 13 residues long. V lost 6 bases and J lost 5, with 13 bases in between.

The CDR3 sequence is CASTGGGLSGYTF. The CDR3 nucleotides read TGCGCCAGCACAGGGGGCGGCTTAAGTGGCTACACCTTC. The V and J genes are TRBV5-1 and TRBJ1-2, with 8 bases lining up with TRBD1. The CDR3 is made up of 13 amino acids. V lost 6 bases, J lost 7 bases, and 8 bases stayed unmatched. Germline V gene data show CDR1 as SGHRS and CDR2 as YFSETQ. The entire variable domain, with the rest obtained from reference TRBV5-1 and TRBJ1-2, is as follows: KAGVTQTPRYLIKTRGQQVTLSCSPISGHRSVSWYQQTPGQGLQFLFEYFSETQRNKGNFPGRFSGRQFSNSRSEMNVSTLELGDSALYLCASTGGGLSGYTFGSGTRLTVV.

J is TRBJ2-3 and V is TRBV24-1; weak D call: TRBD2 (6 bases). With 0 bases removed from V and 0 bases from J, the gap between germline ends came to 9 bases. Germline CDR1 and CDR2: KGHDR and SFDVKD. The CDR3 loop spans 16 amino acids. CDR3 nucleotides: TGTGCCACCAGTGATTTGACCCGGGGGAGCACAGATACGCAGTATTTT. It encodes CATSDLTRGSTDTQYF.

This chain links TRBV21-1 with TRBJ1-2. TRBV21-1 is shown as a pseudogene. CDR3 length equals 17 residues. The CDR3 coding sequence is TGTGCCAGCAGCAAAGTTGGTGCGGGACTGTTCTTTTATGGCTACACCTTC. Its translation: CASSKVGAGLFFYGYTF.

This clone was seen a single time. This rearrangement joins TRBV7-8 to TRBJ2-7; 10 bases are shared with TRBD1. This CDR3 comprises 15 residues. Germline V gene lookup returns CDR1 SGHVS and CDR2 FQNEAQ. With V trimmed by 4 bases and J by 6 bases, 9 bases remained unmatched. DNA for the CDR3: TGTGCCAGCAGCTCTATTGACAGGGGGCGCCTCGAGCAGTACTTC. Translated: CASSSIDRGRLEQYF.